This T cell receptor (beta chain) appears in the sequencing data of a study of T cell clonotyping in hematopoietic cell transplantation. Background on the study: Recipient samples before transplant were obtained post-cytoreduction.

The time point is: recipient sample about 28 days before transplant, after cytoreduction. In the case of this clone: Its specificity is unknown.

Findings of the study overall: Pathologically expanded recipient clonotypes increased progressively from day 30 to day 180 as diversity fell. At the given depth, recipient repertoires were over 97% de novo clonotypes.

The table came from immunoSEQ multiplex PCR; TCRdb's copy has only in-frame clones and leaves some out. This repertoire shows about 10,000 clones, roughly 90% found once; its top ten account for 10% to 15%. Germline lookup yields CDR1 MNHEY and CDR2 SMNVEV (reference sequence). The CDR3 extends over 14 amino acids. Between the trimmed V and J ends, which lost 6 bases and 2 bases, there was a span of 14 bases. The clonotype comes from a woman aged 40 to 55 with acute myeloid leukemia. Some clones in this sample may be carry-over from other donors' samples. The gene calls are TRBV27 and TRBJ2-7, with D perhaps TRBD1 (5 bases). The sample was peripheral blood mononuclear cells, taken before stem cell transplant. CDR3 region: CASRKEGVPYEQYF. The CDR3 nucleotides read TGTGCCAGCAGGAAAGAAGGGGTTCCCTACGAGCAGTACTTC.